This TCR beta chain was observed in a study of post-analysis software for immune sequencing data. Study-level background: Relapsing-remitting, secondary progressive and progressive-relapsing courses of multiple sclerosis were included.

Germline V gives CDR1 LGHDT, CDR2 YNNKEL (reference sequence). This CDR3 comprises 17 residues. After removal of 4 bases from V and 2 bases from J, the junction contained 9 bases not matched to a gene. Each TCR beta cDNA library carried unique molecular identifiers. The yield from about 1 to 10 million T cells was about 500,000 cDNA molecules in total. TCRdb called the PCR reads again in MiXCR, with one record for every CDR3 protein. The sample has approximately 690,000 distinct CDR3 sequences; approximately 59% are singletons. This clonotype came up a few times. Its specificity is not known. General study results and limits: People with multiple sclerosis had a significantly lower normalized Chao1 diversity than controls did. The F measure placed samples prepared in the same batch into strongly shared clusters. TRBV5-6, TRBV5-1 and TRBV20-1 were among roughly 5 TRBV segments more frequent in patients than controls.

Sequencing was done on a sample of blood. The TCR was taken from a girl under 10 years old with multiple sclerosis. V gene TRBV3-1 combines with J gene TRBJ2-5; the match to TRBD2 covers 11 bases. The CDR3 loop is CASSLQLAGERQETQYF. DNA of the CDR3: TGTGCCAGCAGCCTGCAACTAGCGGGAGAGAGACAAGAGACCCAGTACTTC.